These T cell receptor beta chains were read from a single sample in a study of blood T cell repertoires in COVID-19. Assay used: immunoSEQ multiplex PCR; TCRdb lists only in-frame clones, some missing. The repertoire holds a few hundred thousand clones, with around nine tenths as singletons. Material: peripheral blood. These receptors were obtained from an older woman with COVID-19, enrolled during active disease. CDR3s include the opening cysteine and the closing phenylalanine or tryptophan. Each record gives: J gene, V gene, clone size, D gene, CDR3 protein, CDR3 DNA. A D gene is named only where the DNA matches it firmly. Expanded clones get a size class; other rows say once, few or many, or leave the size out.

J: TRBJ1-1; V: TRBV5-1; size: -; D: -; CDR3: CASSLDASNTEAFF; DNA: TGCGCCAGCAGCTTGGATGCAAGCAACACTGAAGCTTTCTTT
J: TRBJ2-5; V: TRBV11-2; size: -; D: -; CDR3: CASSLDGRRKETQYF; DNA: TGTGCCAGCAGCTTAGATGGGAGAAGGAAAGAGACCCAGTACTTC
J: TRBJ1-5; V: TRBV5-1; size: -; D: TRBD1; CDR3: CASSSLQGGNQPQHF; DNA: TGCGCCAGCAGCTCCCTTCAGGGGGGCAATCAGCCCCAGCATTTT
J: TRBJ1-4; V: TRBV15; size: few; D: -; CDR3: CATGTLGEGYNEKLFF; DNA: TGTGCCACCGGCACTCTGGGAGAAGGATATAATGAAAAACTGTTTTTT
J: TRBJ1-6; V: TRBV15; size: once; D: -; CDR3: CATSGLEEGALHF; DNA: TGTGCCACCAGCGGATTAGAGGAGGGTGCCCTCCACTTT
J: TRBJ1-5; V: TRBV6-5; size: -; D: TRBD1; CDR3: CASRGQGSNQPQHF; DNA: TGTGCCAGCAGAGGACAGGGGTCGAATCAGCCCCAGCATTTT
J: TRBJ1-6; V: TRBV9; size: -; D: -; CDR3: CASSVVHSINSPLHF; DNA: TGTGCCAGCAGCGTAGTGCACAGCATTAATTCACCCCTCCACTTT
J: TRBJ1-6; V: TRBV3-1/TRBV3-2; size: -; D: -; CDR3: CASSLRDTNSPLHF; DNA: TGTGCCAGCAGCCTCCGGGACACCAATTCACCCCTCCACTTT
J: TRBJ1-1; V: TRBV5-4; size: -; D: TRBD1; CDR3: CASSLETGGFEAFF; DNA: TGTGCCAGCAGCTTAGAGACAGGGGGATTTGAAGCTTTCTTT
J: TRBJ2-4; V: TRBV5-1; size: -; D: TRBD1; CDR3: CASSSAFQGALAKNIQYF; DNA: TGCGCCAGCAGCTCGGCTTTCCAGGGGGCACTAGCCAAAAACATTCAGTACTTC
J: TRBJ1-2; V: TRBV9; size: -; D: TRBD1; CDR3: CATGGDRVGGYTF; DNA: TGTGCCACCGGTGGGGACAGGGTTGGCGGCTACACCTTC
J: TRBJ1-4; V: TRBV5-1; size: -; D: TRBD1; CDR3: CASSTGQGNRGEKLFF; DNA: TGCGCCAGCAGCACGGGACAGGGGAACAGGGGGGAAAAACTGTTTTTT
J: TRBJ1-2; V: TRBV27; size: -; D: TRBD1; CDR3: CASSLREGANYGYTF; DNA: TGTGCCAGCAGTTTACGAGAGGGGGCGAACTATGGCTACACCTTC
J: TRBJ2-1; V: TRBV30; size: -; D: TRBD1; CDR3: CAYRDRGYNEQFF; DNA: TGTGCCTACCGGGACAGGGGGTACAATGAGCAGTTCTTC
J: TRBJ1-1; V: TRBV6-2/TRBV6-3; size: -; D: -; CDR3: CASSYSRGQSTEAFF; DNA: TGTGCCAGCAGTTATTCCAGGGGCCAGAGCACTGAAGCTTTCTTT
J: TRBJ1-1; V: TRBV5-5; size: -; D: TRBD1; CDR3: CASSDRTGMNTEAFF; DNA: TGTGCCAGCAGCGACCGGACAGGGATGAACACTGAAGCTTTCTTT
J: TRBJ2-7; V: TRBV6-1; size: -; D: -; CDR3: CASSEQIQTYEQYF; DNA: TGTGCCAGCAGTGAACAGATTCAGACCTACGAGCAGTACTTC
J: TRBJ2-1; V: TRBV5-6; size: few; D: TRBD2; CDR3: CASSSHLERDYNEQFF; DNA: TGTGCCAGCAGCTCCCACCTAGAGCGGGACTACAATGAGCAGTTCTTC
J: TRBJ2-1; V: TRBV7-3; size: -; D: -; CDR3: CASSSPLQGDEQFF; DNA: TGTGCCAGCAGCTCCCCCCTACAGGGAGATGAGCAGTTCTTC
J: TRBJ2-2; V: TRBV9; size: -; D: TRBD2; CDR3: CASSPRFGGGKAGELFF; DNA: TGTGCCAGCAGCCCCCGGTTCGGCGGGGGGAAGGCCGGGGAGCTGTTTTTT
J: TRBJ2-7; V: TRBV3-1/TRBV3-2; size: -; D: TRBD2; CDR3: CASSQDRGGRYF; DNA: TGTGCCAGCAGCCAAGATCGGGGGGGGAGGTACTTC
J: TRBJ1-1; V: TRBV9; size: -; D: -; CDR3: CASSVEGDRNTEAFF; DNA: TGTGCCAGCAGCGTAGAGGGGGATCGGAACACTGAAGCTTTCTTT
J: TRBJ1-2; V: TRBV10-3; size: once; D: TRBD1; CDR3: CAISGGQGGGYTF; DNA: TGTGCCATCAGTGGGGGACAGGGGGGCGGCTACACCTTC
J: TRBJ1-2; V: TRBV6-1; size: -; D: -; CDR3: CASSEDGGYYGYTF; DNA: TGTGCCAGCAGTGAAGATGGGGGGTATTATGGCTACACCTTC
J: TRBJ2-2; V: TRBV28; size: -; D: TRBD1; CDR3: CASSRGGLDTGELFF; DNA: TGTGCCAGCAGCCGAGGGGGCTTGGACACCGGGGAGCTGTTTTTT
J: TRBJ2-1; V: TRBV6-5; size: -; D: TRBD2; CDR3: CASRKSGGAFREQFF; DNA: TGTGCCAGCAGGAAAAGCGGGGGGGCCTTTAGGGAGCAGTTCTTC
J: TRBJ2-6; V: TRBV5-1; size: -; D: -; CDR3: CASSLNQASSGANVLTF; DNA: TGCGCCAGCAGCTTAAACCAGGCCTCCTCTGGGGCCAACGTCCTGACTTTC
J: TRBJ1-2; V: TRBV30; size: -; D: -; CDR3: CAWRGSGLIYGYTF; DNA: TGTGCCTGGAGGGGATCGGGACTGATCTATGGCTACACCTTC
J: TRBJ1-1; V: TRBV18; size: -; D: TRBD1; CDR3: CASSPTRSGQGTSHPTEAFF; DNA: TGTGCCAGCTCACCGACGAGGAGCGGACAGGGGACGTCTCACCCCACTGAAGCTTTCTTT
J: TRBJ1-2; V: TRBV25-1; size: -; D: -; CDR3: CASSLYSNYGYTF; DNA: TGTGCCAGCAGTCTGTACTCTAACTATGGCTACACCTTC
J: TRBJ1-5; V: TRBV7-9; size: -; D: -; CDR3: CASSLLNQPQHF; DNA: TGTGCCAGCAGCTTACTCAATCAGCCCCAGCATTTT
J: TRBJ2-7; V: TRBV6-5; size: -; D: -; CDR3: CASSYSRQASYEQYF; DNA: TGTGCCAGCAGTTACTCGAGACAGGCCTCCTACGAGCAGTACTTC
J: TRBJ1-3; V: TRBV28; size: -; D: -; CDR3: CAISGQTAGNTIYF; DNA: TGTGCCATCTCTGGGCAGACAGCTGGAAACACCATATATTTT
J: TRBJ2-5; V: TRBV4-2; size: -; D: -; CDR3: CASSQTGTRQETQYF; DNA: TGTGCCAGCAGCCAAACAGGGACAAGACAAGAGACCCAGTACTTC
J: TRBJ1-6; V: TRBV5-4; size: -; D: -; CDR3: CASSFRVGSPLHF; DNA: TGTGCCAGCAGCTTCAGGGTCGGGTCACCCCTCCACTTT
J: TRBJ1-2; V: TRBV7-8; size: -; D: TRBD1; CDR3: CATSTGGAGGYTF; DNA: TGTGCCACCTCGACAGGGGGCGCGGGAGGCTACACCTTC
J: TRBJ1-5; V: TRBV11-3; size: -; D: -; CDR3: CASSLCEGSQPQHF; DNA: TGTGCCAGCAGCTTATGTGAGGGTTCTCAGCCCCAGCATTTT
J: TRBJ1-4; V: TRBV19; size: once; D: -; CDR3: CASSIWGSATNEKLFF; DNA: TGTGCCAGTAGTATATGGGGCTCGGCAACTAATGAAAAACTGTTTTTT
J: TRBJ2-3; V: TRBV11-1; size: -; D: -; CDR3: CASSPTSSSTDTQYF; DNA: TGTGCCAGCAGCCCAACTAGCTCGAGCACAGATACGCAGTATTTT
J: TRBJ1-5; V: TRBV5-1; size: once; D: TRBD1; CDR3: CASSLGQGAHQPQHF; DNA: TGCGCCAGCAGTTTGGGACAGGGGGCCCATCAGCCCCAGCATTTT
J: TRBJ2-3; V: TRBV6-5; size: -; D: -; CDR3: CASRTTGNTDTQYF; DNA: TGTGCCAGCAGAACTACAGGGAACACAGATACGCAGTATTTT
J: TRBJ1-1; V: TRBV11-2; size: -; D: -; CDR3: CASSPAVTEAFF; DNA: TGTGCCAGCAGCCCGGCGGTCACTGAAGCTTTCTTT
J: TRBJ2-3; V: TRBV5-8; size: -; D: -; CDR3: CASRPGTDTQYF; DNA: TGTGCCAGCAGACCAGGGACAGATACGCAGTATTTT
J: TRBJ2-5; V: TRBV6-1; size: once; D: -; CDR3: CASSELAQGLGETQYF; DNA: TGTGCCAGCAGTGAATTGGCTCAGGGACTCGGGGAGACCCAGTACTTC